Listed below are T cell receptor beta chains from one sample, sequenced in a study of radiation and T cells in renal cell carcinoma. Produced via immunoSEQ multiplex PCR; TCRdb's table is partial and in-frame only. Of under 100,000 clones listed, around 80% are singletons. The material sequenced was blood, taken from a patient whose treatment included radiotherapy and nephrectomy. Receptors originate from a man between 60 and 75 years old with renal cell carcinoma. Each CDR3 is given with its conserved first and last residue. The order of the fields is V gene, clone size, J gene, D gene, CDR3 protein, CDR3 DNA. D genes are given only for firm matches. Size tells how often a clone was seen (once, few, many) or the class of an expanded clone, and some rows leave it out.

TRBV28,NA,TRBJ2-1,NA,CASSLRGGYYNEQFF,TGTGCCAGCAGTTTGCGCGGAGGCTACTACAATGAGCAGTTCTTC
TRBV5-1,NA,TRBJ2-3,NA,CASSLRVSTDTQYF,TGCGCCAGCAGCTTAAGGGTTTCCACAGATACGCAGTATTTT
TRBV5-6,NA,TRBJ2-3,NA,CASSLAGTQYF,TGTGCCAGCAGCTTGGCGGGTACGCAGTATTTT
TRBV5-1,NA,TRBJ2-5,TRBD2,CASSPTGGGETQYF,TGCGCCAGCAGCCCCACGGGGGGGGGAGAGACCCAGTACTTC
TRBV6-5,NA,TRBJ1-3,NA,CASSYDHREQTTTIYF,TGTGCCAGCAGTTATGACCACAGGGAACAAACGACCACCATATATTTT
TRBV25-1,NA,TRBJ2-7,NA,CASSGGKLNNYEQYF,TGTGCCAGCAGTGGGGGGAAACTCAATAACTACGAGCAGTACTTC
TRBV28,NA,TRBJ2-7,TRBD2,CASSTGGATSGTSYEQYF,TGTGCCAGCAGCACGGGGGGGGCTACTAGCGGGACGTCTTACGAGCAGTACTTC
TRBV29-1,NA,TRBJ2-3,TRBD1,CSVEGQDTDTQYF,TGCAGCGTTGAGGGACAGGACACAGATACGCAGTATTTT
TRBV10-3,NA,TRBJ2-2,TRBD1,CAISSQMGQGATGELFF,TGTGCCATCAGTTCCCAGATGGGACAGGGGGCGACCGGGGAGCTGTTTTTT
TRBV19,NA,TRBJ1-5,TRBD1,CASSPSGQGLGPQHF,TGTGCCAGTAGCCCTTCCGGACAGGGCCTAGGGCCCCAGCATTTT
TRBV5-1,NA,TRBJ2-7,TRBD1,CASSGSGTGSYEQYF,TGCGCCAGCAGCGGCTCCGGGACAGGGAGCTACGAGCAGTACTTC
TRBV9,once,TRBJ2-2,TRBD1,CASSVGQGPGELFF,TGTGCCAGCAGCGTAGGACAGGGTCCCGGGGAGCTGTTTTTT
TRBV19,few,TRBJ2-7,TRBD1,CASSIQTGATYEQYF,TGTGCCAGTAGTATACAAACAGGGGCCACCTACGAGCAGTACTTC
TRBV6-1,few,TRBJ2-7,TRBD2,CASTWSGGSSYEQYF,TGTGCCAGCACATGGAGCGGGGGGAGCTCCTACGAGCAGTACTTC
TRBV15,NA,TRBJ2-3,NA,CATSRDREADTQYF,TGTGCCACCAGCAGAGATCGAGAAGCAGATACGCAGTATTTT
TRBV29-1,NA,TRBJ1-2,NA,CSMETRSYGYTF,TGCAGCATGGAGACACGCTCCTATGGCTACACCTTC
TRBV7-9,few,TRBJ2-1,NA,CASSLAWEKGDLEQFF,TGTGCCAGCAGCTTAGCTTGGGAGAAGGGCGACCTTGAGCAGTTCTTC
TRBV15,NA,TRBJ2-2,NA,CATSPQGFGTLNTGELFF,TGTGCCACCAGCCCACAGGGATTCGGGACTCTGAACACCGGGGAGCTGTTTTTT
TRBV6-1,NA,TRBJ1-1,NA,CASTLSGMWAEAFF,TGTGCCAGCACTTTAAGTGGGATGTGGGCTGAAGCTTTCTTT
TRBV5-8,NA,TRBJ2-2,TRBD2,CASSQGLAGYTGELFF,TGTGCCAGCAGCCAGGGACTAGCGGGGTACACCGGGGAGCTGTTTTTT
TRBV19,NA,TRBJ2-6,NA,CASSMEGGPGANVLTF,TGTGCCAGTAGTATGGAGGGGGGACCTGGGGCCAACGTCCTGACTTTC
TRBV29-1,NA,TRBJ1-1,NA,CGGGGYNTEAFF,TGCGGGGGGGGCGGGTATAACACTGAAGCTTTCTTT
TRBV7-9,NA,TRBJ2-2,TRBD2,CASPGGRILNTGELFF,TGTGCCAGCCCGGGGGGGCGCATTCTGAACACCGGGGAGCTGTTTTTT
TRBV7-8,NA,TRBJ2-7,NA,CASSLESRAAYEQYF,TGTGCCAGCAGCTTAGAGAGTAGAGCGGCCTACGAGCAGTACTTC
TRBV5-4,NA,TRBJ1-4,TRBD1,CASSFTGEKSEKLFF,TGTGCCAGCAGCTTCACAGGGGAAAAAAGTGAAAAACTGTTTTTT
TRBV5-5,NA,TRBJ1-1,NA,CASSLLNTEAFF,TGTGCCAGCAGCTTACTGAACACTGAAGCTTTCTTT
TRBV28,once,TRBJ1-1,NA,CASSWAGDLGTEAFF,TGTGCCAGCAGTTGGGCAGGGGACCTGGGAACTGAAGCTTTCTTT
TRBV5-1,NA,TRBJ2-2,TRBD1,CASSLATQGPGTGELFF,TGCGCCAGCAGCTTGGCCACACAGGGGCCGGGGACCGGGGAGCTGTTTTTT
TRBV7-2,NA,TRBJ1-5,NA,CASSLIWGNNQPQHF,TGTGCCAGCAGCTTAATATGGGGAAACAATCAGCCCCAGCATTTT
TRBV16,NA,TRBJ2-7,TRBD1,CASSQLGTGTGAYEQYF,TGTGCCAGCAGCCAGCTGGGAACCGGGACAGGCGCCTACGAGCAGTACTTC
TRBV7-2,NA,TRBJ1-2,NA,CASSPDPRGPGYTF,TGTGCCAGCAGCCCAGACCCGCGGGGGCCGGGCTACACCTTC
TRBV7-9,many,TRBJ1-1,TRBD1,CASRHIDRVNTEAFF,TGTGCCAGCAGGCATATCGACAGGGTGAACACTGAAGCTTTCTTT
TRBV4-3,NA,TRBJ1-1,NA,CASSQDPYRGPGSEAFF,TGCGCCAGCAGCCAGGACCCCTACAGAGGCCCGGGAAGTGAAGCTTTCTTT
TRBV9,NA,TRBJ2-2,TRBD2,CASSVRPGTSGRVLTNTGELFF,TGTGCCAGCAGCGTCCGACCCGGGACTAGCGGGAGGGTGCTCACGAACACCGGGGAGCTGTTTTTT
TRBV7-3,NA,TRBJ1-1,NA,CASSSTVNTEAFF,TGTGCCAGCAGCTCGACAGTGAACACTGAAGCTTTCTTT
TRBV19,NA,TRBJ2-7,NA,CASSANPWTAYEQYF,TGTGCCAGTAGCGCCAACCCGTGGACAGCCTACGAGCAGTACTTC
TRBV15,NA,TRBJ2-3,TRBD2,CATSRDTGGWFTDTQYF,TGTGCCACCAGCAGAGACACGGGAGGGTGGTTCACAGATACGCAGTATTTT
TRBV4-3,NA,TRBJ2-1,NA,CASSQDPVAVHTYNEQFF,TGCGCCAGCAGCCAAGATCCCGTAGCGGTACACACCTACAATGAGCAGTTCTTC
TRBV19,once,TRBJ1-1,NA,CASSLTETEAFF,TGTGCCAGTAGCTTAACGGAGACTGAAGCTTTCTTT
TRBV27,NA,TRBJ2-5,NA,CASSLFRILWKETQYF,TGTGCCAGCAGTTTATTTCGGATTTTATGGAAAGAGACCCAGTACTTC
TRBV28,NA,TRBJ1-3,NA,CASSSEGELAGNTIYF,TGTGCCAGCAGCTCCGAGGGGGAATTGGCTGGAAACACCATATATTTT
TRBV5-1,NA,TRBJ1-1,NA,CASSSGTTEAFF,TGCGCCAGCAGCTCAGGGACCACTGAAGCTTTCTTT
TRBV6-1,NA,TRBJ2-3,NA,CASSEARPAFQSSPPFVQYF,TGTGCCAGCAGTGAGGCCCGGCCTGCGTTCCAATCGTCACCGCCGTTCGTCCAGTATTTT
TRBV5-1,NA,TRBJ2-6,TRBD1,CASSSWTGGASGANVLTF,TGCGCCAGCAGCTCCTGGACAGGGGGAGCCTCTGGGGCCAACGTCCTGACTTTC
TRBV7-9,NA,TRBJ2-5,NA,CASSFSPETQYF,TGTGCCAGCAGCTTTTCTCCTGAGACCCAGTACTTC
TRBV5-1,NA,TRBJ2-5,TRBD1,CASRMGQQQETQYF,TGCGCCAGCAGAATGGGACAGCAGCAAGAGACCCAGTACTTC
TRBV28,NA,TRBJ1-4,TRBD1,CASGSRGPDEKLFF,TGTGCCAGCGGGAGCAGGGGGCCGGATGAAAAACTGTTTTTT
TRBV5-1,NA,TRBJ2-3,TRBD2,CASSSKGRGLAGSSTDTQYF,TGCGCCAGCAGCTCGAAGGGCAGGGGACTAGCGGGATCAAGCACAGATACGCAGTATTTT
TRBV6-6,NA,TRBJ2-1,NA,CASSISEDEQFF,TGTGCCAGCAGCATTAGCGAAGATGAGCAGTTCTTC
TRBV19,NA,TRBJ2-7,NA,CASSPRGGASYEQYF,TGTGCCAGTAGTCCCAGGGGTGGAGCCTCCTACGAGCAGTACTTC
TRBV4-3,NA,TRBJ2-7,NA,CASSQESGYYEQYF,TGCGCCAGCAGCCAAGAATCGGGGTACTACGAGCAGTACTTC
TRBV7-3,NA,TRBJ2-1,TRBD1,CASSLRGQGVVDEQFF,TGTGCCAGCAGCTTAAGGGGTCAGGGGGTGGTTGATGAGCAGTTCTTC